The 11 T cell receptor beta chains below were found in one sample sequenced in a study of T cell clonotyping in hematopoietic cell transplantation. TCRdb's copy holds only in-frame clones and misses some; the assay was immunoSEQ multiplex PCR. The sample lists about 3,500 clones, around three quarters seen once, with about 26% in the top ten. This sample comprised peripheral blood mononuclear cells, obtained at the time of graft-versus-host disease after allogeneic stem cell transplant. The receptors were gathered from a female patient aged 45 to 65 who had an allogeneic stem cell transplant from an unrelated donor, so the T cells may come from the graft donor. Some clones in this sample may be carry-over from other donors' samples.

The rearrangement links TRBV5-1 to TRBJ1-1, with D possibly being TRBD1 (6 bases). CDR1 and CDR2 from the germline V gene are SGHRS and YFSETQ. CDR3 size: 16 residues. V lost 7 bases, J lost 1 base, and 20 bases lay in between. The CDR3, as DNA: TGCGCCAGCCCCGGGAGGGACATAGGCACGAACACTGAAGCTTTCTTT. Translating gives CASPGRDIGTNTEAFF.

This clone has only a few counts. This sequence joins TRBV5-1 and TRBJ1-1; weak D call: TRBD1 (5 bases). With 0 bases removed from V and 1 base from J, the gap between germline ends came to 10 bases. The CDR3 length is 15 residues. The germline V gene encodes CDR1 SGHRS and CDR2 YFSETQ. The CDR3 reads CASSLARVGNTEAFF. The CDR3 nucleotides are TGCGCCAGCAGCTTGGCCAGGGTGGGGAACACTGAAGCTTTCTTT. Supplemented by reference TRBV5-1 and TRBJ1-1, the full variable domain reads KAGVTQTPRYLIKTRGQQVTLSCSPISGHRSVSWYQQTPGQGLQFLFEYFSETQRNKGNFPGRFSGRQFSNSRSEMNVSTLELGDSALYLCASSLARVGNTEAFFGQGTRLTVV.

The DNA for the CDR3 is TGTGCCAGCAGTTCCGGACACCCGGGAAAGGATACGCAGTATTTT. This gives the protein CASSSGHPGKDTQYF. The V and J genes are TRBV5-8 and TRBJ2-3, with D perhaps being TRBD1 or TRBD2 (5 bases each). Germline loops: CDR1 SGHTS, CDR2 YDEGEE. Trimming cost V 5 bases and J 6 bases, with 19 bases left between them. The CDR3 covers 15 residues.

The chain is built from TRBV25-1 and TRBJ2-3; 8 bases map to TRBD1. Germline-derived CDR1 and CDR2 are MGHDK and SYGVNS. V shed 6 bases and J 3 bases; nucleotides not matched to a gene: 2. CDR3 length: 13 amino acids. This CDR3 is CASSRQGTDTQYF. The CDR3 nucleotides read TGTGCCAGCAGCAGACAGGGGACAGATACGCAGTATTTT.

CDR3 region: CAISLGTSGRGEQFF. CDR3 nucleotide sequence: TGTGCCATCAGTTTGGGGACTAGCGGGAGGGGTGAGCAGTTCTTC. The chain recombines TRBV10-3 with TRBJ2-1; 16 bases map to TRBD2. Trimming took 5 bases from V and 9 from J; bases not matched to a gene: 4. CDR1 and CDR2 (germline): ENHRY, SYGVKD. The CDR3 is 15 amino acids.

On this clone: Other DNA sequences within the sample encode an identical CDR3. This chain uses TRBV5-6 with TRBJ2-7, with D perhaps matching TRBD1 or TRBD2 (6 bases each). From germline, CDR1 is SGHDT and CDR2 YYEEEE. Between the trimmed V and J ends, which lost 4 bases and 1 base, there was a span of 12 bases. The CDR3 runs 14 residues. Here the CDR3 reads CASSRGQASYEQYF. CDR3 sequence (DNA): TGTGCCAGCAGCCGGGGGCAGGCATCCTACGAGCAGTACTTC.

This clone has a single count. This CDR3 is CASSIPIRQGGNYGYTF. The CDR3 nucleotides read TGTGCCAGTAGTATCCCCATCCGGCAGGGTGGAAACTATGGCTACACCTTC. The chain is built from TRBV19 and TRBJ1-2, with D tentatively TRBD1 (5 bases). Germline CDR1 LNHDA, CDR2 SQIVND (reference sequence). Trimming cost V 3 bases and J 2 bases, with 19 bases left between them. This CDR3 has 17 residues.

The chain carries TRBV6-1 and TRBJ2-3; 8 nucleotides line up with TRBD1. CDR1 MNHNS and CDR2 SASEGT come from the germline V gene. This CDR3 spans 14 amino acids. Trimming took 5 bases from V and 2 from J; bases not matched to a gene: 3. The CDR3 loop reads CASSRDRSTDTQYF. The CDR3 DNA reads TGTGCCAGCAGTAGGGACAGGTCCACAGATACGCAGTATTTT.

This clone showed up just a few times. The chain carries TRBV27 and TRBJ2-3; no reliable D call. Germline CDR1 is MNHEY and CDR2 is SMNVEV (reference sequence). The CDR3 is 14 residues long. Trimming left V 8 bases short and J 2 bases short, with 14 bases between. The CDR3 region is CASGPGPYTDTQYF. The CDR3, as DNA: TGTGCCAGCGGACCGGGTCCTTACACAGATACGCAGTATTTT.

This sequence joins TRBV2 and TRBJ1-1, with D unresolved. The CDR3 is made up of 13 amino acids. Germline V CDR1 and CDR2: SNHLY, FYNNEI. The germline V and J ends were trimmed by 7 bases and 4 bases, with 13 bases remaining between them. The CDR3: CASKLTASTEAFF. The CDR3 region has the DNA TGTGCCAGCAAACTCACAGCGAGCACTGAAGCTTTCTTT.

CDR3 DNA sequence: TGTGCCAGCAGCTCACGGACTAGCGCTGACCACAATGAGCAGTTCTTC. Translated: CASSSRTSADHNEQFF. The chain uses TRBV9 and TRBJ2-1; 9 bases map to TRBD2. Germline V gene data show CDR1 as SGDLS and CDR2 as YYNGEE. The length of the CDR3 is 16 residues. V lost 4 bases and J lost 5; bases outside the gene matches: 10.